The next 23 T cell receptor beta chains were all read from a single sample in a study of beta chain features in type 1 diabetes. Regarding the study as a whole: TCRB CDR3s were moderately but significantly shorter in Type 1 diabetes patients in all four CD4+ subsets.

The entirety of the isolated RNA underwent reverse transcription, so expressed TCRB transcripts were sequenced. Repertoires were generated with immunoSEQ multiplex PCR, while TCRdb's copy carries only in-frame clones and drops some. Of roughly 300,000 clones in the sample, over 11% are singletons; the top ten hold 0.017%. Their antigens remain unidentified. The specimen sequenced was naive CD4+ T cells from blood. The receptor set was obtained from a man aged 30-40 years with type 1 diabetes.

This clone was seen only a few times. This chain joins TRBV4-3 and TRBJ1-2; unclear D gene. The CDR3 is made up of 14 amino acids. CDR1 LGHNA and CDR2 YSLEER come from the germline V gene. Trimming stripped 1 base from V and 4 bases from J, with 10 bases between. CDR3 loop: CASSQGSGTYGYTF. CDR3 in DNA: TGCGCCAGCAGCCAAGGATCGGGAACCTATGGCTACACCTTC.

The V and J genes are TRBV19 and TRBJ2-5, with D tentatively TRBD2 (6 bases). The CDR3 has 14 amino acids. Trimming left V 3 bases short and J 5 bases short, with 13 bases between. Germline V gene data show CDR1 as LNHDA and CDR2 as SQIVND (reference sequence). CDR3: CASSINPGVETQYF. The CDR3, as DNA: TGTGCCAGTAGTATCAACCCGGGGGTGGAGACCCAGTACTTC. The full variable domain, completed using reference TRBV19 and TRBJ2-5, is DGGITQSPKYLFRKEGQNVTLSCEQNLNHDAMYWYRQDPGQGLRLIYYSQIVNDFQKGDIAEGYSVSREKKESFPLTVTSAQKNPTAFYLCASSINPGVETQYFGPGTRLLVL.

The chain is built from TRBV9 and TRBJ2-7; D gene ambiguous. V shed 4 bases and J shed 0 bases, with 14 bases lying between them. The CDR3 extends over 15 amino acids. Germline loops: CDR1 SGDLS, CDR2 YYNGEE. CDR3 amino acids: CASSPAGARSYEQYF. DNA for the CDR3: TGTGCCAGCAGCCCCGCAGGTGCCCGCTCCTACGAGCAGTACTTC.

This clone was seen more than once but under ten times. This chain uses TRBV5-1 with TRBJ2-1; TRBD2 aligns across 12 bases. This CDR3 has 17 residues. V shed 2 bases, J shed 1 base, and the junction held 4 bases outside the gene matches. CDR1 and CDR2 (germline): SGHRS, YFSETQ. CDR3 DNA: TGCGCCAGCAGCTTTTCTACTAGCGGGAGGTCCTACAATGAGCAGTTCTTC. Its protein is CASSFSTSGRSYNEQFF.

Only a few counts were recorded for this clone. The chain links TRBV15 to TRBJ2-3, with D unclear. Trimming shortened V by 3 bases and J by 0 bases, and 7 bases separated the two germline ends. The CDR3 length is 14 residues. The germline V gene encodes CDR1 LNHNV and CDR2 YYDKDF (reference sequence). CDR3 amino acids: CATSSGLSTDTQYF. CDR3 DNA sequence: TGTGCCACCAGCAGCGGGTTGAGCACAGATACGCAGTATTTT.

This clone was seen a handful of times. The chain recombines TRBV14 with TRBJ2-1; 8 bases are shared with TRBD2. V was clipped by 4 bases and J by 0 bases; unmatched bases: 2. The germline CDR1 and CDR2 sequences are SGHDN and FVKESK. The CDR3 has 15 amino acids. CDR3 residues: CASSPSGSSYNEQFF. CDR3 nucleotide sequence: TGTGCCAGCAGCCCAAGCGGGAGCTCCTACAATGAGCAGTTCTTC.

The rearrangement joins TRBV4-1 to TRBJ2-1, with D unresolved. Germline V lookup: CDR1 MGHRA, CDR2 YSYEKL. The CDR3 has 11 residues. V gave up 4 bases and J gave up 8 bases, with 6 bases separating them. Written as DNA, the CDR3 is TGCGCCAGCAGCCGGGCGCATGAGCAGTTCTTC. As protein: CASSRAHEQFF.

This chain uses TRBV7-3 with TRBJ2-3; 13 bases match TRBD2. The ends lost 4 bases at V and 2 bases at J; junction bases unmatched: 6. Germline V gives CDR1 SGHTA, CDR2 FQGTGA. This CDR3 comprises 17 residues. The CDR3, as DNA: TGTGCCAGCAGCTCATTAGGGACTAGCGGGATCACAGATACGCAGTATTTT. As protein: CASSSLGTSGITDTQYF. The variable domain in full, completed from reference TRBV7-3 and TRBJ2-3, reads GAGVSQTPSNKVTEKGKYVELRCDPISGHTALYWYRQSLGQGPEFLIYFQGTGAADDSGLPNDRFFAVRPEGSVSTLKIQRTERGDSAVYLCASSSLGTSGITDTQYFGPGTRLTVL.

This clone turned up a few times. The chain recombines TRBV28 with TRBJ2-4, with D perhaps matching TRBD2 (5 bases). The CDR3 spans 13 residues. CDR1 is MDHEN, CDR2 SYDVKM, per germline. V was shortened by 10 bases and J by 1 base, with 11 bases between the two germline ends. The CDR3: CATAPGAKNIQYF. For the CDR3, the DNA is TGTGCCACTGCCCCGGGGGCCAAAAACATTCAGTACTTC.

The table lists this clone with a few counts. This chain joins TRBV19 and TRBJ1-4; D remains unclear. Germline CDR1 LNHDA, CDR2 SQIVND (reference sequence). Trimming shortened V by 6 bases and J by 8 bases, and 13 bases separated the two germline ends. There are 13 residues in the CDR3. For the CDR3, the DNA is TGTGCCAGTAGACCCTCCGACTTGGAAAAACTGTTTTTT. Its protein is CASRPSDLEKLFF. Complete variable domain (other parts from reference TRBV19 and TRBJ1-4): DGGITQSPKYLFRKEGQNVTLSCEQNLNHDAMYWYRQDPGQGLRLIYYSQIVNDFQKGDIAEGYSVSREKKESFPLTVTSAQKNPTAFYLCASRPSDLEKLFFGSGTQLSVL.

This clone occurred a few times. This chain joins TRBV15 and TRBJ2-7; D is possibly TRBD1 (5 bases). The CDR3 extends over 15 amino acids. V lost 1 base, J lost 1 base, and 11 bases lay in between. CDR1 and CDR2 (germline): LNHNV, YYDKDF (reference sequence). The CDR3 DNA reads TGTGCCACCAGCAGAGTTTTTAGGGGATCCTACGAGCAGTACTTC. Translated: CATSRVFRGSYEQYF.

This clone was found a few times. In nucleotides, the CDR3 is TGTGCCACCAGCAGAGGGAAGCGGGACGTCTACGAGCAGTACTTC. Translating it yields CATSRGKRDVYEQYF. V and J are TRBV15 and TRBJ2-7; the match to TRBD2 covers 7 bases. The J segment lost 3 bases and the V segment lost 1 base, leaving 6 bases of the junction unmatched. Looked up from germline, CDR1 is LNHNV and CDR2 is YYDKDF (reference sequence). CDR3 size: 15 residues. The entire variable domain, with the rest obtained from reference TRBV15 and TRBJ2-7, is as follows: DAMVIQNPRYQVTQFGKPVTLSCSQTLNHNVMYWYQQKSSQAPKLLFHYYDKDFNNEADTPDNFQSRRPNTSFCFLDIRSPGLGDTAMYLCATSRGKRDVYEQYFGPGTRLTVT.

The J gene is TRBJ1-3, the V gene TRBV10-3, with D possibly being TRBD1 (6 bases). The V and J ends lost 3 bases and 0 bases respectively, with 15 bases between them. CDR1 and CDR2 (germline): ENHRY, SYGVKD. The CDR3 has 17 amino acids. The CDR3 coding sequence is TGTGCCATCAGTGAAGGGGGTGTGGTAGTCTCTGGAAACACCATATATTTT. Its protein is CAISEGGVVVSGNTIYF.

The chain has TRBV6-5 and TRBJ2-5; 10 bases are a match to TRBD2. After removal of 6 bases from V and 2 bases from J, the junction contained 6 bases not matched to a gene. Germline assignment: CDR1 MNHEY and CDR2 SVGAGI. This CDR3 comprises 15 residues. In DNA, the CDR3 is TGTGCCAGCAGCAGGACTAGCGGACTACAAGAGACCCAGTACTTC. It yields the protein CASSRTSGLQETQYF.

In its sample, this clone was seen a few times. The genes are TRBV11-1 and TRBJ2-3; D is possibly TRBD2 (6 bases). This CDR3 comprises 14 residues. V lost 4 bases, J lost 0 bases, and 8 bases lay in between. Germline V lookup: CDR1 SGHAT, CDR2 FQDESV (reference sequence). The CDR3 sequence: CASSSGTSTDTQYF. The CDR3 DNA reads TGTGCCAGCAGCTCGGGGACTAGCACAGATACGCAGTATTTT.

V and J are TRBV6-1 and TRBJ2-3; D perhaps matches TRBD1 (6 bases). CDR1 MNHNS and CDR2 SASEGT come from the germline V gene. V dropped 4 bases and J dropped 4 bases, with 12 bases sitting between them. The CDR3 consists of 14 residues. CDR3 coding DNA: TGTGCCAGCAGTGGGCAGGGGTGGGCAGATACGCAGTATTTT. Its translation is CASSGQGWADTQYF.

The chain carries TRBV5-1 and TRBJ2-1; 10 nucleotides align to TRBD2. This CDR3 is 15 amino acids long. Germline loops: CDR1 SGHRS, CDR2 YFSETQ. V lost 4 bases to trimming and J lost 6 bases; unmatched junction nucleotides: 7. The CDR3: CASSLAGVQSNEQFF. The CDR3 DNA follows: TGCGCCAGCAGCCTAGCGGGAGTTCAGAGCAATGAGCAGTTCTTC.

This clone was observed a few times. The chain combines TRBV18 with TRBJ2-3; D uncertain. Trimming stripped 0 bases from V and 2 bases from J, with 15 bases between. CDR1 is KGHSH, CDR2 LQKENI, per germline. This CDR3 spans 17 amino acids. This chain's CDR3 is CASSPPRPGRITDTQYF. CDR3 DNA sequence: TGTGCCAGCTCACCACCGAGACCGGGTCGCATCACAGATACGCAGTATTTT.

CDR3 sequence reads: CASSLWEVFGRNTIYF. In nucleotides, the CDR3 is TGTGCCAGCAGCTTGTGGGAGGTCTTCGGGAGAAACACCATATATTTT. This chain links TRBV7-2 with TRBJ1-3; D is undetermined. This CDR3 contains 16 residues. V was cut by 3 bases and J by 5 bases, with 17 bases left in between. Germline V gene sequence: CDR1 SGHTA, CDR2 FQGNSA.

This clone turned up a few times. The genes are TRBV5-6 and TRBJ2-4, with D perhaps TRBD2 (5 bases). Germline assignment: CDR1 SGHDT and CDR2 YYEEEE. V shed 3 bases and J shed 2 bases, with 9 bases lying between them. The CDR3 spans 14 residues. CDR3 amino acids: CASSYSGTKNIQYF. The CDR3 coding sequence is TGTGCCAGCAGCTATTCGGGAACCAAAAACATTCAGTACTTC.

A few counts support this clone. The rearrangement joins TRBV19 to TRBJ1-2; perhaps TRBD1 as D (5 bases). The CDR3 totals 14 residues. V gave up 5 bases and J gave up 9 bases, with 19 bases separating them. Germline CDR1 LNHDA, CDR2 SQIVND (reference sequence). The CDR3 DNA is TGTGCCAGTAGTTCAAACTCAGGGACTTCTCGCTACACCTTC. Translating it yields CASSSNSGTSRYTF.

This clone has just a few counts. The genes are TRBV5-4 and TRBJ2-5, with 9 bases identical to TRBD2. The germline V gene encodes CDR1 SGHNT and CDR2 YYREEE (reference sequence). The CDR3 spans 17 residues. V lost 0 bases and J lost 0; bases outside the gene matches: 6. DNA of the CDR3: TGTGCCAGCAGCTTGGCTGGGGCTAGCGGGGACCAAGAGACCCAGTACTTC. It yields the protein CASSLAGASGDQETQYF.

The gene calls are TRBV7-3 and TRBJ2-7, with TRBD1 matching over 7 bases. The CDR3 length is 16 residues. Germline assignment: CDR1 SGHTA and CDR2 FQGTGA. Trimming took 5 bases from V and 0 from J; bases not matched to a gene: 10. The chain's CDR3 is CASSPKGGRGSYEQYF. CDR3 bases: TGTGCCAGCAGCCCGAAAGGGGGCAGGGGCTCCTACGAGCAGTACTTC.